Listed below are T cell receptor beta chains from one sample, sequenced in a study of cytotoxic CD8 clonotypes in ibrutinib-treated CLL. The repertoire was sequenced with immunoSEQ multiplex PCR; TCRdb's copy has only in-frame clones and lacks some. The profile shows about 97,000 clones, roughly four fifths of them singletons. Sequencing used PBMCs, obtained after 24 months of ibrutinib treatment. The receptors stem from a human donor with chronic lymphocytic leukemia. Both conserved end residues are part of each CDR3. A D gene is named only where the DNA matches it firmly. Clone size is given for some rows only: seen once, a few or many times, or a class if the clone is expanded.

TRBJ2-1 | - | TRBV4-1 | TRBD2 | TGCGCCAGCAGCCAAGACCGTAGCGGGATATACCACAATGAGCAGTTCTTC | CASSQDRSGIYHNEQFF
TRBJ2-5 | - | TRBV27 | TRBD2 | TGTGCCAGCAGTTTAGCGGGAGCCAATAGGGAGACCCAGTACTTC | CASSLAGANRETQYF
TRBJ2-7 | - | TRBV15 | TRBD1 | TGTGCCACCAGCTCCACAGGGGGCGCTGGTTCTGATGGACATTCAGCCTACGAGCAGTACTTC | CATSSTGGAGSDGHSAYEQYF
TRBJ2-1 | - | TRBV5-1 | - | TGCGCCAGCAGCTTGACAGGCCAGGGCAATGAGCAGTTCTTC | CASSLTGQGNEQFF
TRBJ1-4 | - | TRBV5-1 | - | TGCGCCAGCAGCTTGTCAGGTTATAATGAAAAACTGTTTTTT | CASSLSGYNEKLFF
TRBJ1-2 | - | TRBV10-3 | TRBD1 | TGTGCCACCGGGACAGGGGAAGGCTACACCTTC | CATGTGEGYTF
TRBJ2-7 | - | TRBV28 | TRBD1 | TGTGCCAGCAGTTCCTCACAGGGGTTTGTGTACGAGCAGTACTTC | CASSSSQGFVYEQYF
TRBJ2-7 | - | TRBV19 | - | TGTGCCAGTAGTCTCCGGGACACCTATTACGAGCAGTACTTC | CASSLRDTYYEQYF
TRBJ2-7 | - | TRBV7-3 | - | TGTGCCAGCAGTTCTTCCGGCAACGAGCAGTACTTC | CASSSSGNEQYF
TRBJ2-7 | few | TRBV28 | - | TGTGCCAGCAGTGGTCTAGGCTACGAGCAGTACTTC | CASSGLGYEQYF
TRBJ2-2 | - | TRBV29-1 | TRBD2 | TGCAGCGCCCAAGGGTGGCTAGCGGGGAACACCGGGGAGCTGTTTTTT | CSAQGWLAGNTGELFF
TRBJ2-7 | - | TRBV11-2 | - | TGTGCCAGCAGCTTAGACATCTTGGTGGGCTACGAGCAGTACTTC | CASSLDILVGYEQYF
TRBJ1-3 | - | TRBV6-1 | - | TGTGCCAGCAGTGGGCAGCCTTACTCTGGAAACACCATATATTTT | CASSGQPYSGNTIYF
TRBJ2-4 | - | TRBV2 | TRBD2 | TGTGCCAGCTATACTAGCGGAGGAGCCAAAAACATTCAGTACTTC | CASYTSGGAKNIQYF
TRBJ1-5 | few | TRBV2 | - | TGTGCCAGCACCACTCCGGGGCAGCCCCAGCATTTT | CASTTPGQPQHF
TRBJ2-2 | - | TRBV4-1 | TRBD1 | TGCGCCAGCAGCCACTCGACAGGGACGAACACCGGGGAGCTGTTTTTT | CASSHSTGTNTGELFF
TRBJ2-7 | - | TRBV7-9 | - | TGTGCCAGCAGCCGGTCCTACGAGCAGTACTTC | CASSRSYEQYF
TRBJ2-6 | - | TRBV5-1 | TRBD1 | TGCGCCAGCAGCTGGACAGGATTCCCCGGGGCCAACGTCCTGACTTTC | CASSWTGFPGANVLTF
TRBJ2-3 | - | TRBV29-1 | - | TGCAGCGATAAAGGGGGGGCTGCAGATACGCAGTATTTT | CSDKGGAADTQYF
TRBJ2-3 | - | TRBV5-6 | - | TGTGCCAGCAGCTTGAGAACAGCGGATACGCAGTATTTT | CASSLRTADTQYF
TRBJ2-7 | - | TRBV9 | - | TGTGCCAGCAGCGCCGCACAGTCCTCCTACGAGCAGTACTTC | CASSAAQSSYEQYF
TRBJ2-1 | - | TRBV29-1 | - | TGCAGCGTTGAAGTTTGGGATAGCTCCTACAATGAGCAGTTCTTC | CSVEVWDSSYNEQFF
TRBJ1-6 | few | TRBV27 | - | TGTGCCAGCAGTATCCAGGGTGTAAATTCACCCCTCCACTTT | CASSIQGVNSPLHF
TRBJ2-2 | - | TRBV5-1 | - | TGCGCCAGCAGCTTGGAAGGAAGGGCCGACACCGGGGAGCTGTTTTTT | CASSLEGRADTGELFF
TRBJ2-2 | - | TRBV19 | - | TGTGCCAGTAGTACGGCAGGGGGGATCGGGGAGCTGTTTTTT | CASSTAGGIGELFF
TRBJ2-2 | few | TRBV5-1 | - | TGCGCCAGCAGGAACACCGGGGAGCTGTTTTTT | CASRNTGELFF
TRBJ1-3 | few | TRBV2 | TRBD1 | TGTGCCAGCAGTAAAAGACAGGGGCTCTTCTCTGGAAACACCATATATTTT | CASSKRQGLFSGNTIYF
TRBJ1-2 | - | TRBV9 | - | TGTGCCAGCAGCGTACAGGGCGATGGTGGCTACACCTTC | CASSVQGDGGYTF